This paragraph covers one T cell receptor (beta chain) sequence. The antigen is not known. The data belong to a study of T cells in Graves' hyperthyroidism and ophthalmopathy. Study-wide results and caveats: Peripheral blood also featured most of the thyroid clonotypes expanded above 0.001.

This CDR3 has 15 amino acids. V gave up 3 bases and J gave up 4 bases, with 16 bases separating them. Looked up from germline, CDR1 is DFQATT and CDR2 is SNEGSKA (reference sequence). The TCR beta CDR3 regions underwent amplification using RNA transcripts as the source. Initially, a first-round RT-PCR of the TCR CDR3 employed the HTBI primer set. TCRdb reanalysed the multiplex PCR reads using MiXCR and keeps one entry per CDR3 protein. The data show fewer than 400,000 distinct CDR3 sequences, roughly 25% seen once. Uncontrolled infection, other autoimmune disease, pregnancy or lactation disqualified patients from enrolment. Used for diagnoses were clinical symptoms, serum thyroxine and TRAb, thyroid ultrasound and orbital computed tomography. Source material for PBMCs was less than 12 ml fresh peripheral blood.

Sequencing input: blood. The TCR was taken from a man in his fifties or sixties with Graves' hyperthyroidism. The chain recombines TRBV20-1 with TRBJ2-1; tentative D call: TRBD2 (6 bases). CDR3 in amino acids: CSARGGPGGYNEQFF. The CDR3 nucleotides read TGCAGTGCTAGGGGGGGACCTGGGGGGTACAATGAGCAGTTCTTC.